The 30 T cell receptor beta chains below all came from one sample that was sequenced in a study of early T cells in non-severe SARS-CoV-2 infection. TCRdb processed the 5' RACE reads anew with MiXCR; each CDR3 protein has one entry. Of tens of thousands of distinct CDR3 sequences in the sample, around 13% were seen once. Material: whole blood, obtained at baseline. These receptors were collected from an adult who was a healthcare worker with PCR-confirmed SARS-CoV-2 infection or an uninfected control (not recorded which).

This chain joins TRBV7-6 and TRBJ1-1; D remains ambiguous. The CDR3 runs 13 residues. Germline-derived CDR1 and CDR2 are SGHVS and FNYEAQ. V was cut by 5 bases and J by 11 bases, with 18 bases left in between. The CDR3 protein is CASSPAQSGRAFF. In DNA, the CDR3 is TGTGCCAGCAGCCCCGCACAGAGTGGGAGGGCTTTCTTT.

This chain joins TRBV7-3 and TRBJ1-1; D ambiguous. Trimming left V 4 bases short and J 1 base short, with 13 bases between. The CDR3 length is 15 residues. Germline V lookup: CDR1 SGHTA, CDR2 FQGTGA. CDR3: CASSSSNQKNTEAFF. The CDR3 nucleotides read TGTGCCAGCAGCTCAAGTAATCAGAAGAACACTGAAGCTTTCTTT.

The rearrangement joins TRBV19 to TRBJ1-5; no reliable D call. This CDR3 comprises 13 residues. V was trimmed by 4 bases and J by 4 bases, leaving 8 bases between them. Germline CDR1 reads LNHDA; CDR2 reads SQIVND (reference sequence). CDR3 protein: CASSKRDNQPQHF. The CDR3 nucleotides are TGTGCCAGTAGTAAAAGGGATAATCAGCCCCAGCATTTT.

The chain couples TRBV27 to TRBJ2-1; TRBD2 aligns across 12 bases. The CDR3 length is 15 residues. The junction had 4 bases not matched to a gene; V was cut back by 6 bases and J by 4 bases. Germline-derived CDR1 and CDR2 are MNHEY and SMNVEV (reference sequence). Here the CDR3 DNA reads TGTGCCAGCAGGATCGGGACTAGCGGGTACAATGAGCAGTTCTTC. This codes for CASRIGTSGYNEQFF.

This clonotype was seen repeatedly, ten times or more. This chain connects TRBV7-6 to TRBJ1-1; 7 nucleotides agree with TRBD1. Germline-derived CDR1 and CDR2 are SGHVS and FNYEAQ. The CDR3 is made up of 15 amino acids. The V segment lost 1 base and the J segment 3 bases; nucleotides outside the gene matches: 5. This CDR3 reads CASSLGTGADTEAFF. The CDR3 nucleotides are TGTGCCAGCAGCTTAGGAACAGGGGCAGACACTGAAGCTTTCTTT.

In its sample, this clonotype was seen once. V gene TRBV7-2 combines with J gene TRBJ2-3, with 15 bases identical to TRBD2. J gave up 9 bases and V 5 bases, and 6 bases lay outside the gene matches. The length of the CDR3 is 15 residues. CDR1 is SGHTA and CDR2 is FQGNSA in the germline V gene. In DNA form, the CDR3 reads TGTGCCAGCAGCGTGGGACTAGCGGGAGGAACGACGCAGTATTTT. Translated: CASSVGLAGGTTQYF.

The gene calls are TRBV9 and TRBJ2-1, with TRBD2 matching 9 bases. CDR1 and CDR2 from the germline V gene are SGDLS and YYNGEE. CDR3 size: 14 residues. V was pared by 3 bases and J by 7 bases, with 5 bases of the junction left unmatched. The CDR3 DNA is TGTGCCAGCAGCGCGACTAGCGGAGATAATGAGCAGTTCTTC. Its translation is CASSATSGDNEQFF.

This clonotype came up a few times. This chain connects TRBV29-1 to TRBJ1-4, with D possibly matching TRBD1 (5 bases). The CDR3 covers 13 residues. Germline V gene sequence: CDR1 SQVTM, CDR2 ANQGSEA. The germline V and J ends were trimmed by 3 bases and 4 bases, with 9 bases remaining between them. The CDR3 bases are TGCAGCGTTGACCGGGACGGTAATGAAAAACTGTTTTTT. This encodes CSVDRDGNEKLFF. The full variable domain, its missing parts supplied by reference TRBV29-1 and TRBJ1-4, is SAVISQKPSRDICQRGTSLTIQCQVDSQVTMMFWYRQQPGQSLTLIATANQGSEATYESGFVIDKFPISRPNLTFSTLTVSNMSPEDSSIYLCSVDRDGNEKLFFGSGTQLSVL.

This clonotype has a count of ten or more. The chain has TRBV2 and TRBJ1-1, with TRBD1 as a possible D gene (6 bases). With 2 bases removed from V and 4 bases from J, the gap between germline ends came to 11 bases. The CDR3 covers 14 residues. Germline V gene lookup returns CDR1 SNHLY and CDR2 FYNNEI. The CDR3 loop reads CASSEWTAVTEAFF. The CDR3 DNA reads TGTGCCAGCAGTGAATGGACAGCGGTCACTGAAGCTTTCTTT.

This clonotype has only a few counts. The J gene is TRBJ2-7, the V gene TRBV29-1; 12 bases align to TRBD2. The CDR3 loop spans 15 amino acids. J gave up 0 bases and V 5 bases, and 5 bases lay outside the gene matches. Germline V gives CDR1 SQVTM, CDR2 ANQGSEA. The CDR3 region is CSVTLAGGTSYEQYF. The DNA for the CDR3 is TGCAGCGTTACCCTAGCGGGAGGGACCTCCTACGAGCAGTACTTC.

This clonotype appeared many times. CDR3 amino acids: CASEPTGIGMNTEAFF. The CDR3 region has the DNA TGTGCCAGCGAACCTACAGGGATAGGAATGAACACTGAAGCTTTCTTT. The genes are TRBV28 and TRBJ1-1, with TRBD1 as a possible D gene (6 bases). Germline CDR1 reads MDHEN; CDR2 reads SYDVKM. The CDR3 is made up of 16 amino acids. V lost 8 bases, J lost 0 bases, and 19 bases lay in between.

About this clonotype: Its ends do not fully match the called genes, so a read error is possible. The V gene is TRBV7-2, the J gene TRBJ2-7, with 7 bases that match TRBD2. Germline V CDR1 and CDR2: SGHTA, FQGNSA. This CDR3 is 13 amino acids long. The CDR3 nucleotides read TGTGCCAGCATGGGCGGGAGTGTCTACGAGCAGTGCTTC. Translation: CASMGGSVYEQCF.

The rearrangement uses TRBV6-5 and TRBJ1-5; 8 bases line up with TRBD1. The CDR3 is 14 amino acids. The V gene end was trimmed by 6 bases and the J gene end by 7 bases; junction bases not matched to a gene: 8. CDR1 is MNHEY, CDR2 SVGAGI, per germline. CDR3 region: CASSRTGSEQPQHF. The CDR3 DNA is TGTGCCAGCAGCCGGACAGGGTCGGAGCAGCCCCAGCATTTT.

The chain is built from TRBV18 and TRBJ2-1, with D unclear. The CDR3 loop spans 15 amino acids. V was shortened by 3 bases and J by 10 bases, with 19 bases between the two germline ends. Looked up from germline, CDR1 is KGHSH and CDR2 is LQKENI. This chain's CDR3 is CASSPAAASELEQFF. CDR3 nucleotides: TGTGCCAGCTCACCCGCTGCGGCAAGTGAACTAGAGCAGTTCTTC.

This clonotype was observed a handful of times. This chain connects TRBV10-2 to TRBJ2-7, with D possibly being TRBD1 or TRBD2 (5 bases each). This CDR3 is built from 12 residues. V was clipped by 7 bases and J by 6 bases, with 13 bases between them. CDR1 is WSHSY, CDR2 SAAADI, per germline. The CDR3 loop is CASIGDGLEQYF. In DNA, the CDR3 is TGCGCCAGCATTGGGGACGGTCTCGAGCAGTACTTC.

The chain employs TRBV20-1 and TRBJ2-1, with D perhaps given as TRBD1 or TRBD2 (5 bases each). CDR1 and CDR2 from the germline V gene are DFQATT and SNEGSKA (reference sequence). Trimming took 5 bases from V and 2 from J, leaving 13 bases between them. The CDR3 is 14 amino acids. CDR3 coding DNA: TGCAGTGCTGGGAGTCAGGGCACCTACAATGAGCAGTTCTTC. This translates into CSAGSQGTYNEQFF.

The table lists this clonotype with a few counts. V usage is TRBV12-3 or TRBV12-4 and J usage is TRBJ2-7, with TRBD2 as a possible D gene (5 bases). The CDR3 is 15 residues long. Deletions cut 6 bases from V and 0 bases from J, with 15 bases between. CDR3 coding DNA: TGTGCCAGCAGCCTCGCGGGCGCCTCCTCCTACGAGCAGTACTTC. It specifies CASSLAGASSYEQYF.

The CDR3 loop is CASSEALAGAYEQYF. CDR3 sequence (DNA): TGTGCCAGCAGTGAAGCGCTAGCGGGGGCCTACGAGCAGTACTTC. The chain carries TRBV6-1 and TRBJ2-7, with TRBD2 identical over 10 bases. Germline V gives CDR1 MNHNS, CDR2 SASEGT. The CDR3 covers 15 residues. The ends lost 0 bases at V and 2 bases at J; junction bases unmatched: 1.

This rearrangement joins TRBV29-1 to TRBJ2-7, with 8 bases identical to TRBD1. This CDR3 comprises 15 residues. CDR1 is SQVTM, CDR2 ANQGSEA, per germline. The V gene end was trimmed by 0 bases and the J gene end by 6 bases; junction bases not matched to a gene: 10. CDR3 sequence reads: CSVEDPAGGEFEQYF. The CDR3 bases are TGCAGCGTTGAAGATCCGGCAGGGGGCGAGTTCGAGCAGTACTTC.

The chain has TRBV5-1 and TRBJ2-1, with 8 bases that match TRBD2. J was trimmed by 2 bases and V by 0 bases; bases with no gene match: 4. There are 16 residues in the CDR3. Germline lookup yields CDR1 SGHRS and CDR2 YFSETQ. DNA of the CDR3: TGCGCCAGCAGCTTGGGGGCTAGCGGGCCCTACAATGAGCAGTTCTTC. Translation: CASSLGASGPYNEQFF.

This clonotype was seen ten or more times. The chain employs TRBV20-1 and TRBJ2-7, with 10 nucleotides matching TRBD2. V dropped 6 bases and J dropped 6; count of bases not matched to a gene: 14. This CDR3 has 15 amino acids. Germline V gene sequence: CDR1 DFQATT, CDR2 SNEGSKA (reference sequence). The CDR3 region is CSATPRLAGEGEQYF. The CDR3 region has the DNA TGCAGTGCCACCCCCCGGCTAGCGGGAGAGGGCGAGCAGTACTTC.

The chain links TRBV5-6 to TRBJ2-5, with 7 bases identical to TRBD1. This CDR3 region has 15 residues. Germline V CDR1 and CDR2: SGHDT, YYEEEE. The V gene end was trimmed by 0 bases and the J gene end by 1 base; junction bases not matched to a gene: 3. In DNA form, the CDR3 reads TGTGCCAGCAGCTTGGTGCAGGGGGTCCAAGAGACCCAGTACTTC. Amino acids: CASSLVQGVQETQYF.

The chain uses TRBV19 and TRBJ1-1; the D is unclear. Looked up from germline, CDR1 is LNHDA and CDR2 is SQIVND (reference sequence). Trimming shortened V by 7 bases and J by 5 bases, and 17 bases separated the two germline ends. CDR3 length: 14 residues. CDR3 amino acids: CASTGWTPGTEAFF. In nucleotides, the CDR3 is TGTGCCAGTACAGGATGGACCCCGGGAACTGAAGCTTTCTTT.

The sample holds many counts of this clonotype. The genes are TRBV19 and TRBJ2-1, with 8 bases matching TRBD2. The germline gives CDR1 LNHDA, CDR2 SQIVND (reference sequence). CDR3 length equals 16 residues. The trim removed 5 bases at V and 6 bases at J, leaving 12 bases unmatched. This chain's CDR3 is CASSSPGLVWGNEQFF. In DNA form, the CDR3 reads TGTGCCAGTAGTTCGCCGGGACTAGTTTGGGGCAATGAGCAGTTCTTC.

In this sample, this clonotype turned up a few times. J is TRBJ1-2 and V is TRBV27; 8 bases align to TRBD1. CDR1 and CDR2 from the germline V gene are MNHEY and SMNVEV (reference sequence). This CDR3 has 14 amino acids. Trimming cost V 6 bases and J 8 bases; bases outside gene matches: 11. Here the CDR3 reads CASRGQGGSGGYTF. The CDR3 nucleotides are TGTGCCAGCAGAGGACAGGGAGGCTCGGGCGGCTACACCTTC.

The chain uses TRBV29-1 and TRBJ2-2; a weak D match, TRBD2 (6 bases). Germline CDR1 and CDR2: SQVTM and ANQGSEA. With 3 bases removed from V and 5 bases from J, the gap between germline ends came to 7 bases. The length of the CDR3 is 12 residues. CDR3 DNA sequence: TGCAGCGTTGACCGGGAGACCGGGGAGCTGTTTTTT. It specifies CSVDRETGELFF.

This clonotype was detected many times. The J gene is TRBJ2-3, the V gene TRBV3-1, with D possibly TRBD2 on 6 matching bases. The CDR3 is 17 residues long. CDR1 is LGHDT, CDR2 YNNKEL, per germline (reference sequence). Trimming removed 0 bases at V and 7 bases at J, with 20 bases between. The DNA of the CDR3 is TGTGCCAGCAGCCAAGATAACGAGCGGGTGCCCGGTCATACGCAGTATTTT. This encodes CASSQDNERVPGHTQYF.

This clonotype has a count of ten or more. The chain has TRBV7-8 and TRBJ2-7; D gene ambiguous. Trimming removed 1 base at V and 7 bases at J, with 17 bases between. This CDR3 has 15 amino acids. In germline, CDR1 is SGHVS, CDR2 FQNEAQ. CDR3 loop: CASSLGLLSRGEQYF. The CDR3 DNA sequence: TGTGCCAGCAGCTTAGGGCTGCTTTCCCGCGGAGAGCAGTACTTC.

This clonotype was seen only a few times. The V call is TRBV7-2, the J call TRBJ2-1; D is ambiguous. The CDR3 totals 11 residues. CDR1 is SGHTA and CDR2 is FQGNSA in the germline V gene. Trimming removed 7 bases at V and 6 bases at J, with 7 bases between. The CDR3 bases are TGTGCCAGCAACCGATTCAATGAGCAGTTCTTC. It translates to CASNRFNEQFF.

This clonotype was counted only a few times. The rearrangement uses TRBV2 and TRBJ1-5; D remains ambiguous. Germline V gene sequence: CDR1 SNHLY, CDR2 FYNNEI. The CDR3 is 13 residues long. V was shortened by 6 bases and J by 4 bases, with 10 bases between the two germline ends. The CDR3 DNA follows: TGTGCCAGCAGGGGGTCAGCTAATCAGCCCCAGCATTTT. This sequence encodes CASRGSANQPQHF. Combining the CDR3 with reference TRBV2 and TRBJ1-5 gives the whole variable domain EPEVTQTPSHQVTQMGQEVILRCVPISNHLYFYWYRQILGQKVEFLVSFYNNEISEKSEIFDDQFSVERPDGSNFTLKIRSTKLEDSAMYFCASRGSANQPQHFGDGTRLSIL.